The 29 T cell receptor beta chains reported below all come from one sample, sequenced in a study of technical replicates of blood from a handful of donors. The assay was immunoSEQ multiplex PCR, and TCRdb's table has in-frame clones only and misses some. The top ten hold around 5.1% of the sample, which has under 75,000 clones, 86% seen once. The sample was PBMCs. All receptors come from a human donor in good health. Some clones in this sample may be carry-over from other donors' samples.

This clone appeared once. V is TRBV15 and J is TRBJ2-3; D perhaps matches TRBD1 (5 bases). The CDR3 contains 15 residues. The ends were cut back, 1 base at V and 4 bases at J, with 12 bases in the middle. The germline gives CDR1 LNHNV, CDR2 YYDKDF (reference sequence). This CDR3 reads CATSRATWGADTQYF. The CDR3 coding sequence is TGTGCCACCAGCAGAGCCACCTGGGGCGCAGATACGCAGTATTTT.

The CDR3 is CASSDPAGARNEQFF. In DNA, the CDR3 is TGTGCCAGCAGTGACCCTGCGGGAGCGCGGAATGAGCAGTTCTTC. The rearrangement uses TRBV6-4 and TRBJ2-1, with TRBD2 identical over 7 bases. This CDR3 is built from 15 residues. The germline V gene has CDR1 MRHNA and CDR2 SNTAGT. The trim removed 2 bases at V and 7 bases at J, leaving 8 bases unmatched.

V usage is TRBV19 and J usage is TRBJ1-2, with 8 nucleotides matching TRBD1. Per the germline V gene, CDR1 is LNHDA and CDR2 is SQIVND (reference sequence). The CDR3 is 14 residues long. Trimming cost V 9 bases and J 5 bases; bases outside gene matches: 11. The CDR3 DNA reads as TGTGCCAGCTTTGCCGGACAGGGAAGGTATGGCTACACCTTC. Its translation is CASFAGQGRYGYTF.

This chain connects TRBV19 to TRBJ2-7; the match to TRBD2 covers 7 bases. V dropped 4 bases and J dropped 3; count of bases not matched to a gene: 3. Germline values: CDR1 LNHDA, CDR2 SQIVND (reference sequence). The CDR3 loop spans 13 amino acids. Written as DNA, the CDR3 is TGTGCCAGTAGTAACCAGCGGGACTACGAGCAGTACTTC. It is translated as CASSNQRDYEQYF.

This sequence joins TRBV6-5 and TRBJ2-5; D remains unclear. V was trimmed by 6 bases and J by 0 bases, leaving 11 bases between them. This CDR3 spans 14 amino acids. Germline V lookup: CDR1 MNHEY, CDR2 SVGAGI. The CDR3 DNA sequence: TGTGCCAGCAGCCCGATGGGCTACCAAGAGACCCAGTACTTC. Residues: CASSPMGYQETQYF.

This clone is a singleton in its sample. V usage is TRBV5-4 and J usage is TRBJ1-1; D gene unclear. V was cut by 3 bases and J by 7 bases, with 4 bases left in between. CDR3 length: 10 residues. Germline V gene lookup returns CDR1 SGHNT and CDR2 YYREEE (reference sequence). Written as DNA, the CDR3 is TGTGCCAGCAGCTCCAATGAAGCTTTCTTT. Its translation is CASSSNEAFF.

The rearrangement uses TRBV6-1 and TRBJ2-3; a possible D gene is TRBD1 (6 bases). CDR1 and CDR2 (germline): MNHNS, SASEGT. The V end lost 0 bases, the J end lost 6 bases, and 19 bases lay between the germline ends. CDR3 length: 17 amino acids. The CDR3 spells CASSEAMGAPRGDTQYF. DNA for the CDR3: TGTGCCAGCAGTGAAGCCATGGGGGCCCCTAGAGGGGATACGCAGTATTTT.

The gene calls are TRBV7-6 and TRBJ2-1; 11 bases align to TRBD2. This CDR3 is 17 amino acids long. CDR1 and CDR2 from the germline V gene are SGHVS and FNYEAQ. Trimming cost V 5 bases and J 4 bases; bases outside gene matches: 10. The CDR3 bases are TGTGCCAGCAGCGCGAGACCTCTAGCGGGGGGTTACAATGAGCAGTTCTTC. Protein product: CASSARPLAGGYNEQFF.

The rearrangement joins TRBV4-1 to TRBJ2-5; 12 bases match TRBD2. The CDR3 is 16 amino acids. The germline CDR1 and CDR2 sequences are MGHRA and YSYEKL. V shed 4 bases, J shed 5 bases, and the junction held 8 bases outside the gene matches. CDR3 coding DNA: TGCGCCAGCAGCCCTGATCTAGCGGGGGGGCCTGAGACCCAGTACTTC. It yields the protein CASSPDLAGGPETQYF.

The rearrangement links TRBV7-9 to TRBJ1-4, with D possibly TRBD1 on 6 matching bases. Germline V CDR1 and CDR2: SEHNR, FQNEAQ (reference sequence). There are 14 residues in the CDR3. Trimming left V 5 bases short and J 8 bases short, with 15 bases between. CDR3 residues: CASSRRQGNEKLFF. The CDR3 DNA sequence: TGTGCCAGCAGCCGCAGGCAGGGGAACGAAAAACTGTTTTTT.

The chain joins TRBV4-2 to TRBJ2-5, with 9 bases fitting TRBD2. Germline CDR1 reads LGHNA; CDR2 reads YNFKEQ. The length of the CDR3 is 14 residues. The trim removed 4 bases at V and 5 bases at J, leaving 5 bases unmatched. The CDR3 protein is CASSPPAGGETQYF. CDR3 DNA sequence: TGTGCCAGCAGCCCCCCGGCGGGGGGGGAGACCCAGTACTTC.

The rearrangement links TRBV27 to TRBJ2-1; no firm D call. Germline V gives CDR1 MNHEY, CDR2 SMNVEV (reference sequence). V was trimmed by 5 bases and J by 0 bases, leaving 8 bases between them. This CDR3 spans 14 amino acids. CDR3 sequence: CASSLYSSYNEQFF. The CDR3 DNA reads as TGTGCCAGCAGTCTGTATAGCTCCTACAATGAGCAGTTCTTC.

The rearrangement uses TRBV30 and TRBJ2-5; D is possibly TRBD2 (6 bases). The CDR3 is made up of 12 amino acids. Germline V lookup: CDR1 GTSNPN, CDR2 SVGIG (reference sequence). V lost 5 bases, J lost 5 bases, and 12 bases lay in between. The CDR3 DNA reads as TGTGCCTGGTCTCCGAGCGGGGAGACCCAGTACTTC. It yields the protein CAWSPSGETQYF.

The J gene is TRBJ2-5, the V gene TRBV2; D gene unclear. V lost 6 bases to trimming and J lost 9 bases, with 8 bases between them. The CDR3 is made up of 10 amino acids. CDR1 is SNHLY and CDR2 is FYNNEI in the germline V gene. The CDR3 DNA reads TGTGCCAGCAGCCTAGTGGCCCAGTACTTC. Translating it yields CASSLVAQYF. Full variable domain (missing parts from reference TRBV2 and TRBJ2-5): EPEVTQTPSHQVTQMGQEVILRCVPISNHLYFYWYRQILGQKVEFLVSFYNNEISEKSEIFDDQFSVERPDGSNFTLKIRSTKLEDSAMYFCASSLVAQYFGPGTRLLVL.

This clone was seen a few times. The J gene is TRBJ1-3, the V gene TRBV7-2; 9 bases align to TRBD1. V was clipped by 5 bases and J by 2 bases; unmatched bases: 7. Looked up from germline, CDR1 is SGHTA and CDR2 is FQGNSA. The CDR3 covers 16 residues. The CDR3 sequence: CASSPSRDRAGNTIYF. CDR3 DNA: TGTGCCAGCAGCCCGTCCCGGGACAGGGCTGGAAACACCATATATTTT.

This clone showed up just a few times. The rearrangement links TRBV19 to TRBJ1-5, with unresolved D. CDR1 LNHDA and CDR2 SQIVND come from the germline V gene (reference sequence). Trimming left V 5 bases short and J 6 bases short, with 14 bases between. The CDR3 runs 14 residues. The CDR3 DNA reads TGTGCCAGTAGTCTTCTAGACGGTTTTCAGCCCCAGCATTTT. Translating gives CASSLLDGFQPQHF.

This clone was recorded only once. V gene TRBV2 combines with J gene TRBJ1-5; 10 nucleotides align to TRBD1. Looked up from germline, CDR1 is SNHLY and CDR2 is FYNNEI. The V and J ends lost 4 bases and 7 bases, in that order; junction bases with no gene match: 7. The CDR3 sequence is 15 residues long. The CDR3 loop reads CASSGPGQGTQPQHF. Here the CDR3 DNA reads TGTGCCAGCAGTGGACCGGGACAGGGGACACAGCCCCAGCATTTT.

The rearrangement uses TRBV7-2 and TRBJ2-5, with 8 bases identical to TRBD2. Trimming removed 5 bases from V and 4 bases from J; junction bases left unmatched: 21. This CDR3 is built from 19 residues. Per the germline V gene, CDR1 is SGHTA and CDR2 is FQGNSA. The CDR3 loop is CASSLEALRGAAVPETQYF. The CDR3 nucleotides read TGTGCCAGCAGCCTTGAAGCTCTGCGGGGGGCCGCGGTACCAGAGACCCAGTACTTC.

This chain joins TRBV5-6 and TRBJ2-7; 10 bases map to TRBD1. J was trimmed by 1 base and V by 2 bases; bases with no gene match: 3. Germline V CDR1 and CDR2: SGHDT, YYEEEE. The CDR3 covers 15 residues. In DNA, the CDR3 is TGTGCCAGCAGCTTTGGGGACAGGGGTTCCTACGAGCAGTACTTC. Translating it yields CASSFGDRGSYEQYF.

The chain links TRBV6-1 to TRBJ1-4; TRBD1 matches 7 bases. This CDR3 is 15 amino acids long. Germline V CDR1 and CDR2: MNHNS, SASEGT. Trimming took 1 base from V and 8 from J; bases not matched to a gene: 7. CDR3 sequence reads: CASSEGDRVGEKLFF. In DNA form, the CDR3 reads TGTGCCAGCAGTGAAGGAGACAGGGTTGGCGAAAAACTGTTTTTT.

The chain carries TRBV7-6 and TRBJ2-5; TRBD2 matches 12 bases. Germline V gives CDR1 SGHVS, CDR2 FNYEAQ. Unmatched junction bases numbered 1, after V lost 6 bases and J lost 5 bases. This CDR3 has 13 amino acids. In DNA form, the CDR3 reads TGTGCCAGCAGAGGACTAGCGGGGGAGACCCAGTACTTC. It yields the protein CASRGLAGETQYF.

J is TRBJ2-1 and V is TRBV7-2; 13 bases line up with TRBD2. The CDR3 covers 15 residues. V was clipped by 5 bases and J by 7 bases; unmatched bases: 5. Per the germline V gene, CDR1 is SGHTA and CDR2 is FQGNSA. The CDR3 DNA reads as TGTGCCAGCAGCGTTGGACTAGCGGGAGTTAATGAGCAGTTCTTC. Translating it yields CASSVGLAGVNEQFF.

This rearrangement joins TRBV7-2 to TRBJ2-7; 9 bases are a match to TRBD1. Germline V lookup: CDR1 SGHTA, CDR2 FQGNSA. After removal of 5 bases from V and 5 bases from J, the junction contained 7 bases not matched to a gene. This CDR3 spans 14 amino acids. The CDR3 sequence is CASSLHRDRDEQYF. The CDR3 bases are TGTGCCAGCAGCCTACACCGGGACAGGGACGAGCAGTACTTC. Together with reference TRBV7-2 and TRBJ2-7, the CDR3 gives the full variable domain: GAGVSQSPSNKVTEKGKDVELRCDPISGHTALYWYRQSLGQGLEFLIYFQGNSAPDKSGLPSDRFSAERTGGSVSTLTIQRTQQEDSAVYLCASSLHRDRDEQYFGPGTRLTVT.

V usage is TRBV6-5 and J usage is TRBJ2-5; 12 nucleotides align to TRBD2. V shed 4 bases, J shed 4 bases, and the junction held 4 bases outside the gene matches. Germline-derived CDR1 and CDR2 are MNHEY and SVGAGI. The CDR3 runs 15 residues. The CDR3 sequence is CASSWTSGTPETQYF. As DNA, the CDR3 is TGTGCCAGCAGTTGGACTAGCGGGACCCCAGAGACCCAGTACTTC.

This sequence joins TRBV29-1 and TRBJ1-1; 8 bases line up with TRBD1. The CDR3 loop spans 13 amino acids. CDR1 is SQVTM, CDR2 ANQGSEA, per germline. V was clipped by 6 bases and J by 1 base; unmatched bases: 4. This CDR3 is CSVRGLTNTEAFF. DNA of the CDR3: TGCAGCGTCAGGGGGCTCACGAACACTGAAGCTTTCTTT.

V is TRBV15 and J is TRBJ2-7; the D gene is possibly TRBD2 (6 bases). CDR3 length: 14 amino acids. In germline, CDR1 is LNHNV, CDR2 YYDKDF (reference sequence). Trimming removed 7 bases from V and 7 bases from J, with 20 bases in between. CDR3 DNA: TGTGCCACCACCCCGAGGACTATAGACGGGGAGCAGTACTTC. It is translated as CATTPRTIDGEQYF.

This sequence joins TRBV11-2 and TRBJ2-1; 8 bases agree with TRBD2. Germline V CDR1 and CDR2: SGHAT, FQNNGV. The V segment lost 5 bases and the J segment 9 bases; nucleotides outside the gene matches: 12. The CDR3 extends over 15 amino acids. CDR3 sequence: CASSLQPGGQGEQFF. As DNA, the CDR3 is TGTGCCAGCAGCCTGCAGCCGGGAGGGCAAGGTGAGCAGTTCTTC. The full variable domain, with the rest looked up from reference TRBV11-2 and TRBJ2-1, is EAGVAQSPRYKIIEKRQSVAFWCNPISGHATLYWYQQILGQGPKLLIQFQNNGVVDDSQLPKDRFSAERLKGVDSTLKIQPAKLEDSAVYLCASSLQPGGQGEQFFGPGTRLTVL.

The rearrangement joins TRBV20-1 to TRBJ2-1; weak D call: TRBD1 (6 bases). CDR1 is DFQATT and CDR2 is SNEGSKA in the germline V gene (reference sequence). This CDR3 spans 11 amino acids. Trimming left V 6 bases short and J 5 bases short, with 8 bases between. CDR3 sequence (DNA): TGCAGTGCCGGACAGAACAATGAGCAGTTCTTC. Amino acid sequence: CSAGQNNEQFF.

The V and J genes are TRBV5-8 and TRBJ1-1; TRBD1 is a possible D gene (6 bases). The CDR3 sequence is 14 residues long. Trimming pared 4 bases from V and 6 bases from J, leaving 16 bases between. The germline V gene has CDR1 SGHTS and CDR2 YDEGEE. CDR3 region: CASSLHRASPEAFF. The DNA for the CDR3 is TGTGCCAGCAGCCTTCACAGGGCGTCCCCTGAAGCTTTCTTT.